The 15 T cell receptor beta chains reported below all come from one sample, sequenced in a study of cytomegalovirus exposure and HLA in healthy donors. The PCR had 60 Vbeta and 13 Jbeta primers. The protocol was immunoSEQ multiplex PCR, while the TCRdb copy is restricted to in-frame clones and leaves out a portion. The sample holds 95,000 to 100,000 clones, around 67% seen once. Sequencing used PBMCs. The receptor set was obtained from a male donor in good health and CMV-seronegative.

This clone has more than one count but fewer than ten. The chain combines TRBV27 with TRBJ2-7; 7 bases fit TRBD2. The CDR3 totals 16 residues. V was clipped by 6 bases and J by 3 bases; unmatched bases: 14. CDR1 is MNHEY, CDR2 SMNVEV, per germline (reference sequence). DNA of the CDR3: TGTGCCAGCAGCTCCCCCGGGACTACAGATCACTACGAGCAGTACTTC. Translated: CASSSPGTTDHYEQYF.

The rearrangement uses TRBV4-1 and TRBJ2-3, with 8 bases aligning to TRBD2. V lost 5 bases to trimming and J lost 1 base; unmatched junction nucleotides: 11. CDR3 length: 17 residues. Germline V gene lookup returns CDR1 MGHRA and CDR2 YSYEKL. This CDR3 is CASSFTSAGGRTDTQYF. The CDR3 region has the DNA TGCGCCAGCAGCTTCACTAGCGCGGGAGGACGCACAGATACGCAGTATTTT.

The chain has TRBV2 and TRBJ2-6, with a weak D call TRBD1 (6 bases). Germline assignment: CDR1 SNHLY and CDR2 FYNNEI. The CDR3 runs 16 residues. V lost 10 bases and J lost 1, with 17 bases in between. Written as DNA, the CDR3 is TGTGCCACTACCGGGACAAGGATGTCTGGGGCCAACGTCCTGACTTTC. Its translation: CATTGTRMSGANVLTF.

The genes are TRBV28 and TRBJ2-7; TRBD1 matches 9 bases. The V and J ends lost 5 bases and 4 bases, in that order; junction bases with no gene match: 12. The CDR3 has 16 amino acids. Germline V gene sequence: CDR1 MDHEN, CDR2 SYDVKM. In DNA form, the CDR3 reads TGTGCCAGCAGTCCCCACGGGACAGGGAAAGGGTACGAGCAGTACTTC. Protein product: CASSPHGTGKGYEQYF.

This rearrangement joins TRBV27 to TRBJ1-2, with 9 bases lining up with TRBD1. Germline CDR1 is MNHEY and CDR2 is SMNVEV (reference sequence). V dropped 6 bases and J dropped 8; count of bases not matched to a gene: 10. The CDR3 loop spans 14 amino acids. Written as DNA, the CDR3 is TGTGCCAGCAGCCGCGAAGGGACAGGGCGAGGCTACACCTTC. Protein: CASSREGTGRGYTF.

The genes are TRBV5-6 and TRBJ1-1, with 8 bases aligning to TRBD1. Germline CDR1 SGHDT, CDR2 YYEEEE. V was clipped by 4 bases and J by 1 base; unmatched bases: 6. The CDR3 is 15 amino acids. The CDR3 coding sequence is TGTGCCAGCAGCGGCGACAGGGGTTGGAACACTGAAGCTTTCTTT. This codes for CASSGDRGWNTEAFF.

This clone was detected only a few times. CDR3 protein: CAISESGAYSGANVLTF. The CDR3 nucleotides read TGTGCCATCAGTGAGTCGGGCGCCTACTCTGGGGCCAACGTCCTGACTTTC. The chain uses TRBV10-3 and TRBJ2-6; D unclear. The germline V and J ends were trimmed by 0 bases and 0 bases, with 9 bases remaining between them. CDR3 length: 17 amino acids. Germline V lookup: CDR1 ENHRY, CDR2 SYGVKD.

The chain links TRBV11-1 to TRBJ2-7, with D perhaps matching TRBD1 (5 bases). CDR1 and CDR2 from the germline V gene are SGHAT and FQDESV (reference sequence). The CDR3 is made up of 14 amino acids. V shed 5 bases and J shed 6 bases, with 17 bases lying between them. The CDR3 loop is CASSPTGFPGEQYF. The CDR3, as DNA: TGTGCCAGCAGCCCTACAGGCTTCCCTGGCGAGCAGTACTTC. Full variable domain (rest looked up from reference TRBV11-1 and TRBJ2-7): EAEVAQSPRYKITEKSQAVAFWCDPISGHATLYWYRQILGQGPELLVQFQDESVVDDSQLPKDRFSAERLKGVDSTLKIQPAELGDSAMYLCASSPTGFPGEQYFGPGTRLTVT.

At least ten counts were recorded for this clone. The chain employs TRBV6-1 and TRBJ2-4, with D perhaps TRBD1 (6 bases). Trimming shortened V by 8 bases and J by 2 bases, and 13 bases separated the two germline ends. The CDR3 loop spans 14 amino acids. Per the germline V gene, CDR1 is MNHNS and CDR2 is SASEGT. The CDR3 sequence is CASENRASKNIQYF. The CDR3 nucleotides are TGTGCCAGCGAGAACAGGGCGTCCAAAAACATTCAGTACTTC.

This clone was observed many times. J is TRBJ2-7 and V is TRBV4-2; TRBD1 matches at 8 bases. The CDR3 consists of 15 residues. The V segment lost 0 bases and the J segment 6 bases; nucleotides outside the gene matches: 7. CDR1 and CDR2 from the germline V gene are LGHNA and YNFKEQ. The CDR3 sequence: CASSQDPRTGREQYF. The CDR3 nucleotides are TGTGCCAGCAGCCAAGATCCAAGGACAGGGCGCGAGCAGTACTTC.

J is TRBJ2-1 and V is TRBV15, with D tentatively TRBD1 (5 bases). Trimming stripped 0 bases from V and 8 bases from J, with 14 bases between. The CDR3 totals 15 residues. The V gene's germline CDR1 is LNHNV and CDR2 YYDKDF (reference sequence). The chain's CDR3 is CATSREGLNLDEQFF. CDR3 DNA sequence: TGTGCCACCAGCAGAGAGGGGCTGAACCTCGATGAGCAGTTCTTC. Drawing the rest from reference TRBV15 and TRBJ2-1, the complete variable domain is DAMVIQNPRYQVTQFGKPVTLSCSQTLNHNVMYWYQQKSSQAPKLLFHYYDKDFNNEADTPDNFQSRRPNTSFCFLDIRSPGLGDTAMYLCATSREGLNLDEQFFGPGTRLTVL.

Only a few counts were recorded for this clone. The chain couples TRBV25-1 to TRBJ1-2, with D possibly being TRBD1 (5 bases). V was trimmed by 2 bases and J by 4 bases, leaving 8 bases between them. Germline values: CDR1 MGHDK, CDR2 SYGVNS. The CDR3 has 13 residues. The CDR3 coding sequence is TGTGCCAGCAGTGAACCCGGGGGCTATGGCTACACCTTC. It encodes CASSEPGGYGYTF.

The rearrangement joins TRBV2 to TRBJ2-2; 8 bases line up with TRBD1. The CDR3 totals 16 residues. V trimming: 6 bases; J trimming: 7 bases; junction bases outside the gene matches: 13. Looked up from germline, CDR1 is SNHLY and CDR2 is FYNNEI. CDR3 region: CASSSEGTGVGGELFF. The CDR3, as DNA: TGTGCCAGCAGCTCGGAAGGGACAGGCGTGGGCGGGGAGCTGTTTTTT.

The table lists this clone with a count of one. The chain joins TRBV2 to TRBJ2-2; 11 bases are shared with TRBD2. The CDR3 has 16 residues. Germline V gene data show CDR1 as SNHLY and CDR2 as FYNNEI. J was trimmed by 1 base and V by 6 bases; bases with no gene match: 4. The CDR3 reads CASSILAGGNTGELFF. CDR3 sequence (DNA): TGTGCCAGCAGCATCCTAGCGGGAGGGAACACCGGGGAGCTGTTTTTT.

V gene TRBV30 combines with J gene TRBJ2-3; 12 bases are shared with TRBD2. The V gene's germline CDR1 is GTSNPN and CDR2 SVGIG (reference sequence). The ends lost 4 bases at V and 2 bases at J; junction bases unmatched: 10. CDR3 size: 17 residues. CDR3 residues: CAWNSGLAGSLTDTQYF. The CDR3 DNA is TGTGCCTGGAATTCGGGACTAGCGGGCTCCCTCACAGATACGCAGTATTTT.